Listed here are 27 T cell receptor beta chains from one sample, sequenced in a study of blood T cell repertoires in COVID-19. Sequenced by immunoSEQ multiplex PCR; TCRdb stores in-frame clones only, minus some. The repertoire includes about 230,000 clones, around 78% of them detected once, and around 2.6% sits in the top ten. Sequenced: peripheral blood. These receptors originate from an older woman with active or convalescent COVID-19.

This clone showed up just once. The V call is TRBV21-1, the J call TRBJ2-7; the table assigns TRBD1, which was not confirmed against the DNA. TRBV21-1 is annotated as a pseudogene. The CDR3 consists of 12 residues. CDR3 region: CASTGYSYEQYF. The CDR3 region has the DNA TGTGCCAGTACAGGGTACTCCTACGAGCAGTACTTC.

The chain recombines TRBV14 with TRBJ2-7, with 11 bases fitting TRBD2. After removal of 4 bases from V and 4 bases from J, the junction contained 3 bases not matched to a gene. Germline V lookup: CDR1 SGHDN, CDR2 FVKESK. This CDR3 comprises 14 residues. The CDR3 DNA sequence: TGTGCCAGCAGCCTACTAGCGGGAGAGTACGAGCAGTACTTC. Its protein is CASSLLAGEYEQYF. Combining the CDR3 with reference TRBV14 and TRBJ2-7 gives the whole variable domain EAGVTQFPSHSVIEKGQTVTLRCDPISGHDNLYWYRRVMGKEIKFLLHFVKESKQDESGMPNNRFLAERTGGTYSTLKVQPAELEDSGVYFCASSLLAGEYEQYFGPGTRLTVT.

The V gene is TRBV3-1 (or the pseudogene TRBV3-2), the J gene TRBJ2-2; TRBD2 matches at 7 bases. J gave up 6 bases and V 4 bases, and 8 bases lay outside the gene matches. CDR3 length: 15 amino acids. In germline, CDR1 is LGHDT, CDR2 YNNKEL (reference sequence). CDR3 in amino acids: CASSPWDYQAGELFF. In nucleotides, the CDR3 is TGTGCCAGCAGCCCTTGGGACTATCAGGCCGGGGAGCTGTTTTTT.

This clone was observed once. The chain uses TRBV24-1 and TRBJ1-3; D might be TRBD1 (6 bases). CDR1 is KGHDR, CDR2 SFDVKD, per germline. This CDR3 contains 15 residues. Between the trimmed V and J ends, which lost 3 bases and 1 base, there was a span of 9 bases. The CDR3 DNA reads TGTGCCACCAGTGATCCACAGGGTTCTGGAAACACCATATATTTT. This translates into CATSDPQGSGNTIYF.

The chain joins TRBV7-6 to TRBJ2-5; TRBD2 agrees at 9 bases. CDR1 is SGHVS and CDR2 is FNYEAQ in the germline V gene. The CDR3 totals 14 residues. The trim removed 4 bases at V and 4 bases at J, leaving 4 bases unmatched. CDR3 in DNA: TGTGCCAGCAGCTCTAGCGGGACGGGAGAGACCCAGTACTTC. It translates to CASSSSGTGETQYF.

This chain connects TRBV30 to TRBJ1-4; the D gene is possibly TRBD1 (6 bases). V lost 4 bases to trimming and J lost 4 bases, with 16 bases between them. The CDR3 has 15 residues. CDR1 and CDR2 (germline): GTSNPN, SVGIG (reference sequence). The CDR3 sequence is CAWMSLGAGNEKLFF. The CDR3 nucleotides read TGTGCCTGGATGTCACTGGGGGCCGGTAATGAAAAACTGTTTTTT.

The chain joins TRBV3-1 (or the pseudogene TRBV3-2) to TRBJ1-2, with TRBD1 as a possible D gene (6 bases). V dropped 3 bases and J dropped 4 bases, with 18 bases sitting between them. CDR1 is LGHDT, CDR2 YNNKEL, per germline (reference sequence). The CDR3 totals 16 residues. The CDR3 loop reads CASSHDTGLEGYGYTF. The DNA for the CDR3 is TGTGCCAGCAGCCACGACACAGGGTTGGAAGGCTATGGCTACACCTTC.

The gene calls are TRBV4-3 and TRBJ2-5; D might be TRBD2 (5 bases). The ends were cut back, 2 bases at V and 5 bases at J, with 18 bases in the middle. Germline V gene lookup returns CDR1 LGHNA and CDR2 YSLEER. This CDR3 is 16 amino acids long. The CDR3 DNA is TGCGCCAGCAGCCAAAGATCGAGCGGACCAACGGAGACCCAGTACTTC. This gives the protein CASSQRSSGPTETQYF.

The J gene is TRBJ2-7, the V gene TRBV7-8; D unresolved. This CDR3 spans 13 amino acids. The germline CDR1 and CDR2 sequences are SGHVS and FQNEAQ. Trimming took 3 bases from V and 0 from J, leaving 6 bases between them. The CDR3 here is CASSFDTSYEQYF. As DNA, the CDR3 is TGTGCCAGCAGCTTTGACACCTCCTACGAGCAGTACTTC.

The rearrangement links TRBV19 to TRBJ2-7; possibly TRBD1 for D (5 bases). Germline V gene data show CDR1 as LNHDA and CDR2 as SQIVND (reference sequence). Trimming took 2 bases from V and 5 from J, leaving 13 bases between them. The CDR3 runs 14 residues. The CDR3 loop is CASSIRGARNEQYF. In nucleotides, the CDR3 is TGTGCCAGTAGTATAAGGGGCGCGAGGAACGAGCAGTACTTC.

The chain couples TRBV9 to TRBJ1-5; perhaps TRBD1 as D (5 bases). In germline, CDR1 is SGDLS, CDR2 YYNGEE. The CDR3 runs 14 residues. Trimming pared 0 bases from V and 7 bases from J, leaving 11 bases between. CDR3 in DNA: TGTGCCAGCAGCGTAGGTTGGGGGGACCAGCCCCAGCATTTT. Its translation is CASSVGWGDQPQHF.

The CDR3 bases are TGTGCCAGTACCCTTGGGGCGGACAACTACAATGAGCAGTTCTTC. Protein product: CASTLGADNYNEQFF. V and J are TRBV19 and TRBJ2-1; the D gene is possibly TRBD1 (5 bases). Germline CDR1 reads LNHDA; CDR2 reads SQIVND (reference sequence). This CDR3 region has 15 residues. Trimming stripped 7 bases from V and 3 bases from J, with 16 bases between.

The chain joins TRBV7-9 to TRBJ1-5, with D unresolved. From germline, CDR1 is SEHNR and CDR2 FQNEAQ (reference sequence). V lost 4 bases to trimming and J lost 3 bases, with 10 bases between them. The CDR3 consists of 14 residues. The CDR3 protein is CASSSITDNQPQHF. The DNA of the CDR3 is TGTGCCAGCAGCTCTATCACTGACAATCAGCCCCAGCATTTT.

The chain recombines TRBV5-6 with TRBJ2-1; 13 bases match TRBD2. V shed 1 base and J 6 bases; nucleotides not matched to a gene: 7. Germline lookup yields CDR1 SGHDT and CDR2 YYEEEE. The CDR3 is made up of 17 amino acids. The CDR3 sequence: CASSLITGTSGTNEQFF. DNA for the CDR3: TGTGCCAGCAGCTTGATTACCGGGACTAGCGGGACCAATGAGCAGTTCTTC. The full variable domain, completed using reference TRBV5-6 and TRBJ2-1, is DAGVTQSPTHLIKTRGQQVTLRCSPKSGHDTVSWYQQALGQGPQFIFQYYEEEERQRGNFPDRFSGHQFPNYSSELNVNALLLGDSALYLCASSLITGTSGTNEQFFGPGTRLTVL.

The rearrangement uses TRBV7-2 and TRBJ1-2; D gene unclear. The V gene lost 1 base and the J gene lost 5 bases, with 11 bases spanning the gap. This CDR3 is built from 14 residues. Germline lookup yields CDR1 SGHTA and CDR2 FQGNSA. This chain's CDR3 is CASSLGGREYGYTF. CDR3 DNA: TGTGCCAGCAGCTTAGGTGGCCGTGAATATGGCTACACCTTC.

V and J are TRBV5-1 and TRBJ2-3; D is unclear. Germline V gives CDR1 SGHRS, CDR2 YFSETQ. Trimming stripped 6 bases from V and 5 bases from J, with 16 bases between. There are 14 residues in the CDR3. The CDR3 loop is CASKFGPSGDTQYF. CDR3 in DNA: TGCGCCAGCAAGTTTGGCCCTTCAGGAGATACGCAGTATTTT. The full variable domain, in which reference TRBV5-1 and TRBJ2-3 provide the parts outside the CDR3, is KAGVTQTPRYLIKTRGQQVTLSCSPISGHRSVSWYQQTPGQGLQFLFEYFSETQRNKGNFPGRFSGRQFSNSRSEMNVSTLELGDSALYLCASKFGPSGDTQYFGPGTRLTVL.

V and J are TRBV2 and TRBJ2-2; 7 bases fit TRBD1. There are 15 residues in the CDR3. With V trimmed by 4 bases and J by 0 bases, 2 bases remained unmatched. Germline CDR1 and CDR2: SNHLY and FYNNEI. Written as DNA, the CDR3 is TGTGCCAGCAGTGCTGGGACAGCGAACACCGGGGAGCTGTTTTTT. Amino acids: CASSAGTANTGELFF.

The rearrangement joins TRBV6-5 to TRBJ1-3; D gene ambiguous. Germline V lookup: CDR1 MNHEY, CDR2 SVGAGI. Trimming left V 5 bases short and J 3 bases short, with 14 bases between. This CDR3 comprises 15 residues. CDR3 sequence reads: CASSLGPAGGNTIYF. CDR3 DNA: TGTGCCAGCAGTCTTGGACCGGCGGGTGGAAACACCATATATTTT.

V gene TRBV5-4 combines with J gene TRBJ2-6, with D maybe TRBD1 (6 bases). This CDR3 is 14 amino acids long. The germline V and J ends were trimmed by 9 bases and 3 bases, with 13 bases remaining between them. Looked up from germline, CDR1 is SGHNT and CDR2 is YYREEE (reference sequence). Written as DNA, the CDR3 is TGTGCCATCTCGCAGGGGAGTGGGGCCAACGTCCTGACTTTC. Translating it yields CAISQGSGANVLTF.

The gene calls are TRBV5-5 and TRBJ1-4; D gene unclear. The length of the CDR3 is 15 residues. V was shortened by 2 bases and J by 6 bases, with 14 bases between the two germline ends. Germline V lookup: CDR1 SGHKS, CDR2 YYEKEE (reference sequence). CDR3 sequence (DNA): TGTGCCAGCAGCTTAGAGTATGGGAGTCATGAAAAACTGTTTTTT. It specifies CASSLEYGSHEKLFF.

This clone was seen only a few times. This chain joins TRBV7-9 and TRBJ1-5; D unresolved. This CDR3 region has 15 residues. Trimming left V 1 base short and J 7 bases short, with 14 bases between. Germline CDR1 SEHNR, CDR2 FQNEAQ (reference sequence). The CDR3 bases are TGTGCCAGCAGCTTAGGGGATGGCGGGTACCAGCCCCAGCATTTT. Translating gives CASSLGDGGYQPQHF.

This clone was recorded once. This chain connects TRBV30 to TRBJ1-6, with unresolved D. Trimming pared 3 bases from V and 0 bases from J, leaving 6 bases between. Germline loops: CDR1 GTSNPN, CDR2 SVGIG (reference sequence). The CDR3 is 14 residues long. The CDR3 DNA reads TGTGCCTGGAGGATGAGCTCCTATAATTCACCCCTCCACTTT. Translated: CAWRMSSYNSPLHF.

The chain employs TRBV7-8 and TRBJ2-5; 8 nucleotides line up with TRBD2. This CDR3 region has 16 residues. Germline values: CDR1 SGHVS, CDR2 FQNEAQ. After removal of 8 bases from V and 2 bases from J, the junction contained 13 bases not matched to a gene. The CDR3 bases are TGTGCCAGCGCCCCGGGACTAGGAGCCAAACAAGAGACCCAGTACTTC. Translated, it gives CASAPGLGAKQETQYF.

This chain uses TRBV10-3 with TRBJ2-2; D uncertain. The V gene's germline CDR1 is ENHRY and CDR2 SYGVKD. V was cut by 6 bases and J by 7 bases, with 15 bases left in between. The CDR3 loop spans 14 amino acids. CDR3: CAISRRLEVGELFF. In nucleotides, the CDR3 is TGTGCCATCAGCCGACGCCTAGAAGTCGGGGAGCTGTTTTTT.

This sequence joins TRBV21-1 and TRBJ1-1. TRBV21-1 represents a pseudogene. This CDR3 comprises 17 residues. CDR3 coding DNA: TGTGCCAGCAGCAAAAGGCGGGCGGGGCAAAGGGGCACTGAAGCTTTCTTT. Its protein is CASSKRRAGQRGTEAFF.

This clone was found once. Additional DNA sequences in this sample encode the identical CDR3. The chain links TRBV5-1 to TRBJ1-1, with a weak D call TRBD1 (6 bases). V was trimmed by 4 bases and J by 4 bases, leaving 8 bases between them. There are 12 residues in the CDR3. CDR1 and CDR2 (germline): SGHRS, YFSETQ. Here the CDR3 reads CASSRGGTEAFF. The CDR3 DNA is TGCGCCAGCAGCCGAGGGGGCACTGAAGCTTTCTTT.

The chain employs TRBV6-5 and TRBJ2-3; D unclear. This CDR3 has 13 amino acids. Germline V gene lookup returns CDR1 MNHEY and CDR2 SVGAGI. The V end lost 7 bases, the J end lost 3 bases, and 11 bases lay between the germline ends. The CDR3 reads CASTTSRTDTQYF. DNA for the CDR3: TGTGCCAGCACGACATCCCGGACAGATACGCAGTATTTT.